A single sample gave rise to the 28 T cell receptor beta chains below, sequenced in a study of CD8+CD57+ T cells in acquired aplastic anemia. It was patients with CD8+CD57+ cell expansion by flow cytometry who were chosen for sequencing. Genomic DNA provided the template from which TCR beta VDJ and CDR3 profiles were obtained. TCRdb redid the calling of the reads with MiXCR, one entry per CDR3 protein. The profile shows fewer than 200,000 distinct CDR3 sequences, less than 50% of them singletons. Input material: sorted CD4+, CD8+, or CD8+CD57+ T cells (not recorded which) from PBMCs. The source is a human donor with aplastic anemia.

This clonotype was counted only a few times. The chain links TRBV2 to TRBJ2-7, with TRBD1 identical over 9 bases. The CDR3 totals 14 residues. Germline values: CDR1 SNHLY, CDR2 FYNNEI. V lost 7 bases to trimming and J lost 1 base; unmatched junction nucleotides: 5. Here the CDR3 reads CASNTGTGSYEQYF. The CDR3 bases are TGTGCCAGCAACACCGGGACAGGGTCCTACGAGCAGTACTTC.

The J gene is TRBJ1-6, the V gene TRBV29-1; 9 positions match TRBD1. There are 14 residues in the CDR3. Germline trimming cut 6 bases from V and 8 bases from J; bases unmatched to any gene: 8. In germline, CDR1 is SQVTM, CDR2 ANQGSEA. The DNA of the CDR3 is TGCAGCGTCGACCCGGGACAGGGTGATTCACCCCTCCACTTT. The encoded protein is CSVDPGQGDSPLHF.

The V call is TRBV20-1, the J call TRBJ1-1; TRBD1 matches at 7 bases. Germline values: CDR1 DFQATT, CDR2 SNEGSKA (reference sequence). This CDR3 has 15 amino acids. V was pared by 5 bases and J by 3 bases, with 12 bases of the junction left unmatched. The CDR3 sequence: CSAHRTGSRHTEAFF. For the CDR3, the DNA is TGCAGTGCTCACCGGACAGGTTCCCGGCACACTGAAGCTTTCTTT.

CDR3 amino acids: CASSLGRGGTIYF. CDR3 DNA: TGTGCCAGCAGCTTGGGCAGGGGAGGCACCATATATTTT. The chain uses TRBV2 and TRBJ1-3, with D tentatively TRBD1 (6 bases). This CDR3 is 13 amino acids long. Germline V gene lookup returns CDR1 SNHLY and CDR2 FYNNEI. V shed 6 bases and J shed 9 bases, with 15 bases lying between them.

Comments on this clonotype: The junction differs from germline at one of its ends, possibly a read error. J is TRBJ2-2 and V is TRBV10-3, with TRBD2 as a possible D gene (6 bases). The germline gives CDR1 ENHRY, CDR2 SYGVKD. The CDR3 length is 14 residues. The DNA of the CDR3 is TGTGCCAGCAGTTACAGCCTCGGGGAGGAGGAGCTGTTTTTT. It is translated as CASSYSLGEEELFF.

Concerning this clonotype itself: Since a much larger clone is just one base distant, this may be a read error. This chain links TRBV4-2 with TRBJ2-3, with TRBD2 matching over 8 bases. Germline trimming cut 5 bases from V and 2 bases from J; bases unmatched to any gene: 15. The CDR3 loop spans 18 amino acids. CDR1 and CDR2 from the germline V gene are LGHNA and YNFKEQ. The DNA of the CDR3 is TGTGCCAGCAGCACCGCGGGGGGCGGGGCGGGTGACACAGATACGCAGTATTTT. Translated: CASSTAGGGAGDTDTQYF.

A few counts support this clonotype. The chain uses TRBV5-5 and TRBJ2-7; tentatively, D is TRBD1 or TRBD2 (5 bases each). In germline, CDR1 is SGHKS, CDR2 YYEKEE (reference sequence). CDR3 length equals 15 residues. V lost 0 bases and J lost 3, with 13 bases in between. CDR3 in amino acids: CASSLVPGTVYEQYF. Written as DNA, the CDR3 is TGTGCCAGCAGCTTGGTCCCAGGGACCGTCTACGAGCAGTACTTC. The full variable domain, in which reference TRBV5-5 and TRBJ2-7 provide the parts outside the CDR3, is DAGVTQSPTHLIKTRGQQVTLRCSPISGHKSVSWYQQVLGQGPQFIFQYYEKEERGRGNFPDRFSARQFPNYSSELNVNALLLGDSALYLCASSLVPGTVYEQYFGPGTRLTVT.

This CDR3 reads CSARDDPGRAVSGYTF. The CDR3 region has the DNA TGCAGTGCTAGAGACGATCCCGGTAGGGCGGTGAGTGGCTACACCTTC. The chain couples TRBV20-1 to TRBJ1-2; D not resolved. The germline V gene has CDR1 DFQATT and CDR2 SNEGSKA (reference sequence). V lost 0 bases to trimming and J lost 7 bases, with 21 bases between them. The CDR3 loop spans 16 amino acids.

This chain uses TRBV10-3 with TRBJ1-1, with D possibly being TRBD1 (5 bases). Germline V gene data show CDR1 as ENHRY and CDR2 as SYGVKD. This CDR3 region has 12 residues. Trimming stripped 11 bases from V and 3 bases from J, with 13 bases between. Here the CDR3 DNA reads TGTGCCGCACGGGGGAAGGACACTGAAGCTTTCTTT. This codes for CAARGKDTEAFF.

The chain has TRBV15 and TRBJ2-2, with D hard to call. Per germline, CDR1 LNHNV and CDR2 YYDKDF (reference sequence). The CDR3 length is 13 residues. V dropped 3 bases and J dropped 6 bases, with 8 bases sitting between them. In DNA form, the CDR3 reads TGTGCCACCAGCAGTACCTGGTCCGGGGAGCTGTTTTTT. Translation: CATSSTWSGELFF.

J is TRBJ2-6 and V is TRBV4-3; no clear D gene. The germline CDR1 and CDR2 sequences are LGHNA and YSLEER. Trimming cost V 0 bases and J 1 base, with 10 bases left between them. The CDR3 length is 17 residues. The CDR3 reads CASSQDRQGSGANVLTF. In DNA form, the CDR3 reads TGCGCCAGCAGCCAAGATCGCCAAGGGTCTGGGGCCAACGTCCTGACTTTC.

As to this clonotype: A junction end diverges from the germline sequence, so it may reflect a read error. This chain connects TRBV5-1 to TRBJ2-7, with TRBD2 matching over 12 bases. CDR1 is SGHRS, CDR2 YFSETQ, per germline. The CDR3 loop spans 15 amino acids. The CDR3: CASSLGLAGAYEQHF. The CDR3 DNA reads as TGCGCCAGCAGCTTGGGACTAGCGGGGGCGTACGAGCAGCACTTC.

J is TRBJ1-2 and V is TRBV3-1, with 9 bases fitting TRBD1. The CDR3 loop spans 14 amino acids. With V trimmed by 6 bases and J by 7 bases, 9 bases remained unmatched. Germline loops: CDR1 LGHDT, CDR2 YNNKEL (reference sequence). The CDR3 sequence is CASSPGQGPRGYTF. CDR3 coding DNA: TGTGCCAGCAGTCCGGGACAGGGTCCGCGTGGCTACACCTTC.

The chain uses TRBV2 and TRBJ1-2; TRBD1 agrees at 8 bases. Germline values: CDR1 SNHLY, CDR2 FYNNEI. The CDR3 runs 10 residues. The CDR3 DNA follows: TGTCTCACAGGGGGGATCTCGTACACCTTC. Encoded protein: CLTGGISYTF.

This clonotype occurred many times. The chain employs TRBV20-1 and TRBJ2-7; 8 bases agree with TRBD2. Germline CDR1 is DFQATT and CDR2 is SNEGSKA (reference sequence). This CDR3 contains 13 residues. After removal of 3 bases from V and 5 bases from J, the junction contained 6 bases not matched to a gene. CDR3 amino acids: CSASFSGVNEQYF. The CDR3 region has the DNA TGCAGTGCTAGCTTTAGCGGGGTCAACGAGCAGTACTTC.

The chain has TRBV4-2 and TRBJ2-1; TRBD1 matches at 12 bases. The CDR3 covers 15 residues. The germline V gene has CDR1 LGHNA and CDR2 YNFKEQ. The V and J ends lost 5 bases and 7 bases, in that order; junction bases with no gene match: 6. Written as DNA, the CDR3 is TGTGCCAGCAGCACCCGGGACAGGGGGCTTAATGAGCAGTTCTTC. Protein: CASSTRDRGLNEQFF.

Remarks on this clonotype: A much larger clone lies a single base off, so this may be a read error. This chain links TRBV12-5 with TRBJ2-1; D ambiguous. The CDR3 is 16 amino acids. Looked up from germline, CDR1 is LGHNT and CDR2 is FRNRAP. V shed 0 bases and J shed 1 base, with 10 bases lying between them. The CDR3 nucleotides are TGTGCTAGTGGTTTGGTACTTGGGAATTCCTACAATGAGCAGTTCTTC. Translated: CASGLVLGNSYNEQFF.

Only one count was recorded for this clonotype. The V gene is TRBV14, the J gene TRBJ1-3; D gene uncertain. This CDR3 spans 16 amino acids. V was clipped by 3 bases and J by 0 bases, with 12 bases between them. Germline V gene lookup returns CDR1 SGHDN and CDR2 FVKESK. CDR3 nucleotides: TGTGCCAGCAGCCAGGTTAGCCCTTACTCTGGAAACACCATATATTTT. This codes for CASSQVSPYSGNTIYF.

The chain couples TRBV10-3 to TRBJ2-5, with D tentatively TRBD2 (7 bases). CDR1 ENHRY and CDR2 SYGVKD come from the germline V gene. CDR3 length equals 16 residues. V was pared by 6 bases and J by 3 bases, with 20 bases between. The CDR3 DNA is TGTGCCATCAGCGGAGGGGGGGGATCCGGGGAAGAGACCCAGTACTTC. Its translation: CAISGGGGSGEETQYF.

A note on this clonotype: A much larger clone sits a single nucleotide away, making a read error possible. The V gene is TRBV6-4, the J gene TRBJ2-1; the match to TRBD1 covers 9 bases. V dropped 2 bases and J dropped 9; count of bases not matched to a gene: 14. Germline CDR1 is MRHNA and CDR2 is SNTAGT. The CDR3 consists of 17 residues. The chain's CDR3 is CASSDRVEDRGWIEQFF. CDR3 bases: TGTGCCAGCAGTGACCGAGTAGAAGACAGGGGGTGGATTGAGCAGTTCTTC.

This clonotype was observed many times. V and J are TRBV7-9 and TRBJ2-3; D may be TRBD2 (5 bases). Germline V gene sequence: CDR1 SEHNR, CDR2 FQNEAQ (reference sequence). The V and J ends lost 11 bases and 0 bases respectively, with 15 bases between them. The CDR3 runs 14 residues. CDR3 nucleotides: TGTGCCGGCCACCGGGGTCTTAGCACAGATACGCAGTATTTT. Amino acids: CAGHRGLSTDTQYF.

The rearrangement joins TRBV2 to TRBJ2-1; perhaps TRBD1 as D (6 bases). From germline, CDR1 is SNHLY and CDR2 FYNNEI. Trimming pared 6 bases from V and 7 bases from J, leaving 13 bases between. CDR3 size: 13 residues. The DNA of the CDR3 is TGTGCCAGCAGCCCTCAGGGGAAGAATGAGCAGTTCTTC. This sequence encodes CASSPQGKNEQFF.

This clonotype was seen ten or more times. Here the CDR3 DNA reads TGCGCCAGCAGCCAACACTCGGACCGGGGCGGCGAGCAGTACTTC. This codes for CASSQHSDRGGEQYF. This chain connects TRBV5-1 to TRBJ2-7; D may correspond to TRBD1 or TRBD2 (5 bases each). This CDR3 is built from 15 residues. Per the germline V gene, CDR1 is SGHRS and CDR2 is YFSETQ. V was pared by 4 bases and J by 6 bases, with 20 bases between.

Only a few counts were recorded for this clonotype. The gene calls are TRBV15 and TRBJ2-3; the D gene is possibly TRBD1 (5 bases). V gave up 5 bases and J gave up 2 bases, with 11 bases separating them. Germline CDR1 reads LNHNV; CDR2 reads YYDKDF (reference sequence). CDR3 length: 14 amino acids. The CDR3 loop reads CATSLVGDTDTQYF. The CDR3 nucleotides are TGTGCCACCAGCTTAGTAGGGGACACAGATACGCAGTATTTT.

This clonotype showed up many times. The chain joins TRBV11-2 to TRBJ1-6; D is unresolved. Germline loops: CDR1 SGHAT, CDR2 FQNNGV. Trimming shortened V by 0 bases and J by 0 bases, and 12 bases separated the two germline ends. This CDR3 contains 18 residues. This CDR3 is CASSLDDGGSSYNSPLHF. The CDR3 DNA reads TGTGCCAGCAGCTTAGATGACGGCGGGAGCTCCTATAATTCACCCCTCCACTTT.

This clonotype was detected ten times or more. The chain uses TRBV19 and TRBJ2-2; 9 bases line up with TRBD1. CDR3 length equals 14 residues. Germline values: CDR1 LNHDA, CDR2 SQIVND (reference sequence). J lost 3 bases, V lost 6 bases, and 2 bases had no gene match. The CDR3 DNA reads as TGTGCCAGTAGGTGGGACAGGGACACCGGGGAGCTGTTTTTT. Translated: CASRWDRDTGELFF.

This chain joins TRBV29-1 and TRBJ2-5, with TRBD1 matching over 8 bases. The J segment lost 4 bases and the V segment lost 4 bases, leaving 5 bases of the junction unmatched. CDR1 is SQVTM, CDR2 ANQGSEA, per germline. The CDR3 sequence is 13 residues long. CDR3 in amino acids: CSVGSRGRETQYF. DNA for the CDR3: TGCAGCGTTGGAAGCAGGGGGCGAGAGACCCAGTACTTC.

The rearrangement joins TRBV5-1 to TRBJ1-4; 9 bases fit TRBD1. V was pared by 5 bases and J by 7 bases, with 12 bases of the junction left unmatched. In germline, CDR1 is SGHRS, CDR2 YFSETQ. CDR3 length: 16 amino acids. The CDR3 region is CASRSSGTGWTEKLFF. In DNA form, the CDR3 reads TGCGCCAGCAGATCGTCCGGGACAGGGTGGACTGAAAAACTGTTTTTT.